This T cell receptor (beta chain) was recovered during a study of regulatory T cells in long-lasting Graves disease. The study, taken as a whole, reports: Persistent disease preferred TRBV28, TRBJ1-2 and TRBJ2-5.

There are 17 residues in the CDR3. The V gene end was trimmed by 3 bases and the J gene end by 4 bases; junction bases not matched to a gene: 12. The sample's time point: newly diagnosed GD, antithyroid drugs for less than 3 months. RNA extracted from PBMCs served as the sequencing template. With iRepertoire HTBI primers and Arm-PCR of CDR3 regions, TCR beta libraries were built. TCRdb passed the multiplex PCR reads through MiXCR, listing each CDR3 protein once. The sample has roughly 350,000 distinct CDR3 sequences, about 17% seen once. This clonotype was picked up many times. Its specificity is unknown. In addition, the sample was reused for a study of T cells in Graves' hyperthyroidism and ophthalmopathy.

The chain employs TRBV12-3 or TRBV12-4 and TRBJ2-7, with 10 bases matching TRBD1. Here the sequenced sample was peripheral blood mononuclear cells (PBMCs), taken at new diagnosis, from a patient treated with antithyroid drugs. The clonotype was recovered from a woman aged 18-29 years with Graves disease. This chain's CDR3 is CASSLTSGSGQGYEQYF. DNA of the CDR3: TGTGCCAGCAGTTTGACGAGTGGGTCGGGACAGGGGTACGAGCAGTACTTC.